This is a list of T cell receptor beta chains from one sample in a study of blood T cell repertoires in COVID-19. Repertoires were generated with immunoSEQ multiplex PCR, while TCRdb's copy carries only in-frame clones and drops some. This table has 300,000 to 350,000 clones, 87% appearing once. The material sequenced was peripheral blood. Every receptor here comes from a woman between 50 and 59 years old with COVID-19, enrolled during active disease. Each CDR3 is given with its conserved first and last residue. D genes are given only for firm matches. Where a row states a size, it is once, few, many or the class of an expanded clone; other rows omit it.

TRBJ2-7 | TRBV7-6 | 14 | . | many | TGTGCCAGCAGCGCCCTGACAGGAGGCTCCGAGCAGTACTTC | CASSALTGGSEQYF
TRBJ1-4 | TRBV10-3 | 13 | TRBD1 | . | TGTGCCATCAGTCTCAACAGGGGCGAAAAACTGTTTTTT | CAISLNRGEKLFF
TRBJ2-7 | TRBV5-6 | 17 | . | . | TGTGCCAGCAGCTTTAAACTCCAGGCCATTGGTGGCTACGAGCAGTACTTC | CASSFKLQAIGGYEQYF
TRBJ2-3 | TRBV11-3 | 15 | . | . | TGTGCCAGCAGCCCAGAGGGACTCTGGACAGATACGCAGTATTTT | CASSPEGLWTDTQYF
TRBJ1-3 | TRBV27 | 14 | . | . | TGTGCCAGCAGTCCCCGCCGAGGGGGAAACACCATATATTTT | CASSPRRGGNTIYF
TRBJ1-2 | TRBV29-1 | 14 | . | . | TGCAGCGCAATTCCAAGGACACAAGCATATGGCTACACCTTC | CSAIPRTQAYGYTF
TRBJ2-1 | TRBV27 | 15 | TRBD1 | . | TGTGCCAGCAGTCCGCCGGGACAGGATTTTTATGAGCAGTTCTTC | CASSPPGQDFYEQFF
TRBJ2-5 | TRBV5-1 | 17 | . | . | TGCGCCAGCAGCTTGGGTGGCGGAGCGAATAACCAAGAGACCCAGTACTTC | CASSLGGGANNQETQYF
TRBJ1-3 | TRBV30 | 16 | . | . | TGTGCCTGGAGTGTCTCAGGACAGAGCTCTGGAAACACCATATATTTT | CAWSVSGQSSGNTIYF
TRBJ2-3 | TRBV11-3 | 16 | TRBD2 | . | TGTGCCAGCAGCTTAGGCAAGCGGGAGAAAGCAGATACGCAGTATTTT | CASSLGKREKADTQYF
TRBJ2-2 | TRBV7-6 | 18 | TRBD2 | once | TGTGCCAGCAGCCCGGGTACGAGCGGGAGATCGAGGACCGGGGAGCTGTTTTTT | CASSPGTSGRSRTGELFF
TRBJ2-3 | TRBV3-1/TRBV3-2 | 15 | TRBD2 | . | TGTGCCAGCAGCCGACCGGGACTAGTGGCAGATACGCAGTATTTT | CASSRPGLVADTQYF
TRBJ2-7 | TRBV4-2 | 17 | . | . | TGTGCCAGCAGCCAAGATCCTTTGACGAACAGACACTACGAGCAGTACTTC | CASSQDPLTNRHYEQYF
TRBJ2-1 | TRBV6-2/TRBV6-3 | 19 | TRBD2 | . | TGTGCCAGCAGTTATTGGTGGCGGGAGGGCCTTGTAAGGTTCAATGAGCAGTTCTTC | CASSYWWREGLVRFNEQFF
TRBJ2-7 | TRBV11-2 | 15 | TRBD2 | . | TGTGCCAGCAGCTTAGTAGGACTAGCGGGCTACGAGCAGTACTTC | CASSLVGLAGYEQYF
TRBJ1-3 | TRBV5-5 | 15 | TRBD1 | . | TGTGCCAGCAGCCCAGGGACAGCCTCTGGAAACACCATATATTTT | CASSPGTASGNTIYF
TRBJ2-3 | TRBV15 | 18 | . | once | TGTGCCACCAGCAGAGATGGGGGAGGAAAGGGTGGCACAGATACGCAGTATTTT | CATSRDGGGKGGTDTQYF
TRBJ2-5 | TRBV28 | 15 | . | few | TGTGCCAGCACCGTCACCCAGGGGTTTTTGGAGACCCAGTACTTC | CASTVTQGFLETQYF
TRBJ2-1 | TRBV4-3 | 17 | TRBD2 | . | TGCGCCAGCAGCCAAGAGGGGGGGACTAGCACCTACAATGAGCAGTTCTTC | CASSQEGGTSTYNEQFF
TRBJ2-7 | TRBV2 | 14 | TRBD1 | . | TGTGCCAGCAGTCTAAACAGGGGGACCTACGAGCAGTACTTC | CASSLNRGTYEQYF
TRBJ2-7 | TRBV7-2 | 15 | . | . | TGTGCCAGCAGCTTAAGTAGCGAGAGTTCCTACGAGCAGTACTTC | CASSLSSESSYEQYF
TRBJ2-5 | TRBV9 | 15 | TRBD1 | . | TGTGCCAGCAGCGGCCAACCGGGACAGGGGGCGACCCAGTACTTC | CASSGQPGQGATQYF
TRBJ1-5 | TRBV6-6 | 12 | . | . | TGTGCCACCTTTAAGAGCGGTCAGCCCCAGCATTTT | CATFKSGQPQHF
TRBJ2-7 | TRBV5-8 | 13 | . | . | TGTGCCAGCAGCCTGGTGTCAGGGACTGCGCAGTACTTC | CASSLVSGTAQYF
TRBJ1-2 | TRBV7-9 | 13 | TRBD1 | . | TGTGCCAGCAGCCGTACAGGGGACTATGGCTACACCTTC | CASSRTGDYGYTF
TRBJ2-5 | TRBV6-2/TRBV6-3 | 12 | . | . | TGTGCCAGCAGTGCAGGGGCGAAGACCCAGTACTTC | CASSAGAKTQYF
TRBJ2-7 | TRBV12-5 | 17 | TRBD2 | . | TGTGCTAGTGGTTTTTGGTCTAGCGGGAGGGTAAAGTACGAGCAGTACTTC | CASGFWSSGRVKYEQYF
TRBJ1-5 | TRBV6-2/TRBV6-3 | 14 | TRBD1 | . | TGTGCCAGCAGTGGGACAGGGGACAAGCAGCCCCAGCATTTT | CASSGTGDKQPQHF
TRBJ1-2 | TRBV18 | 16 | TRBD1 | . | TGTGCCAGCTCACCACAGGGACAGGGACATAACTATGGCTACACCTTC | CASSPQGQGHNYGYTF
TRBJ2-7 | TRBV7-2 | 16 | . | . | TGTGCCAGCAGCTTAGAAGGGCAGGGATGGGCTAAAGAGCAGTACTTC | CASSLEGQGWAKEQYF
TRBJ2-7 | TRBV7-8 | 14 | TRBD2 | . | TGTGCCAGCAGCCCCCGACTAGCCCCCTACGAGCAGTACTTC | CASSPRLAPYEQYF
TRBJ2-2 | TRBV29-1 | 14 | TRBD1 | few | TGCAGCGTTGTCGGGACAGCAAACACCGGGGAGCTGTTTTTT | CSVVGTANTGELFF
TRBJ2-1 | TRBV27 | 16 | TRBD1 | . | TGTGCCAGCAGTTGGACAGGGGGCGCCGGCAGCAATGAGCAGTTCTTC | CASSWTGGAGSNEQFF
TRBJ2-7 | TRBV6-5 | 13 | TRBD2 | . | TGTGCCAGCAGCCGCAGCGGGATGGGAGAGCAGTACTTC | CASSRSGMGEQYF
TRBJ2-7 | TRBV5-1 | 13 | TRBD1 | once | TGCGCCAGCAGCACCACAGGGGGCTACGAGCAGTACTTC | CASSTTGGYEQYF
TRBJ2-3 | TRBV5-5 | 17 | . | . | . | CASSLGLALLSLDTQYF
TRBJ2-4 | TRBV7-9 | 16 | . | . | TGTGCCAGCAGCTTTTACTCGCAAATAGCCAAAAACATTCAGTACTTC | CASSFYSQIAKNIQYF
TRBJ1-1 | TRBV6-4 | 14 | . | . | TGTGCCAGCACCCTGCAGGGATGGGGCACTGAAGCTTTCTTT | CASTLQGWGTEAFF
TRBJ2-1 | TRBV6-5 | 14 | . | . | TGTGCCAGCAGTTACCCGGGAGCCGGCAATGAGCAGTTCTTC | CASSYPGAGNEQFF
TRBJ2-5 | TRBV5-1 | 13 | . | . | TGCGCCAGCAGCCGAGATCAGGAAGAGACCCAGTACTTC | CASSRDQEETQYF